Reported below is one TCR beta chain. The CDR3 extends over 16 amino acids. The germline V gene encodes CDR1 SGHAT and CDR2 FQNNGV. V was shortened by 3 bases and J by 1 base, with 13 bases between the two germline ends. This sample stems from a study of blood T cell repertoires in COVID-19. Study-level background: COVID-19 samples collected from the United States, Italy and Spain covered acute and convalescent phases. The analysed material was cDNA or gDNA that came from T cells, B-cell-depleted T cells, or PBMCs.

Per the authors' pipeline: Reference gene primer amplification gave nucleated cell count estimates. The repertoire was sequenced with immunoSEQ multiplex PCR; TCRdb's copy has only in-frame clones and lacks some. The V and J calls and the clone size are those of that table, but D and trimming were determined from the DNA. The table has around 130,000 clones, over 80% seen once; the top ten hold more than 15%. This chain links TRBV11-2 with TRBJ2-1, with D perhaps matching TRBD1 (6 bases). Sequencing was performed on PBMCs or T cells enriched from blood (not recorded which). This TCR was recovered from a man younger than 40 who had recovered from COVID-19. CDR3 region: CASSLTLQGSYNEQFF. CDR3 coding DNA: TGTGCCAGCAGCTTGACCCTACAGGGTTCCTACAATGAGCAGTTCTTC.